Each of the 23 T cell receptor beta chains below was sequenced from the same sample in a study of T cell responses to AZD1222 COVID-19 vaccine. Produced via immunoSEQ multiplex PCR; TCRdb's table is partial and in-frame only. This sample has fewer than 110,000 clones, with 90% found just once. This specimen was peripheral blood, taken on day 0 of AZD1222 vaccination. Receptors originate from an adult in good health.

The genes are TRBV6-5 and TRBJ2-1, with 7 bases fitting TRBD2. V shed 5 bases, J shed 1 base, and the junction held 5 bases outside the gene matches. CDR1 and CDR2 (germline): MNHEY, SVGAGI. This CDR3 contains 15 residues. The CDR3 reads CASSTAGLSYNEQFF. CDR3 DNA: TGTGCCAGCAGTACAGCGGGGCTTTCCTACAATGAGCAGTTCTTC.

The chain uses TRBV9 and TRBJ1-1; no reliable D call. The CDR3 extends over 12 amino acids. V gave up 6 bases and J gave up 0 bases, with 6 bases separating them. The V gene's germline CDR1 is SGDLS and CDR2 YYNGEE. The CDR3 spells CASTRVNTEAFF. As DNA, the CDR3 is TGTGCCAGCACGAGGGTGAACACTGAAGCTTTCTTT.

The J gene is TRBJ2-1, the V gene TRBV5-6; D call uncertain. Trimming took off 0 bases at V and 9 bases at J, with 7 bases between the two ends. Germline assignment: CDR1 SGHDT and CDR2 YYEEEE. The CDR3 sequence is 12 residues long. CDR3 residues: CASSLGGSEQFF. The CDR3 bases are TGTGCCAGCAGCTTGGGGGGTAGTGAGCAGTTCTTC.

This chain joins TRBV27 and TRBJ1-6, with 7 bases fitting TRBD1. This CDR3 comprises 14 residues. Germline V gene lookup returns CDR1 MNHEY and CDR2 SMNVEV (reference sequence). V lost 8 bases to trimming and J lost 7 bases; unmatched junction nucleotides: 8. Here the CDR3 DNA reads TGTGCCAGCGCGAACCAGGGGGGCAATTCACCCCTCCACTTT. It is translated as CASANQGGNSPLHF.

In its sample, this clone was seen a few times. V is TRBV2 and J is TRBJ1-4, with D hard to call. This CDR3 comprises 14 residues. Germline V gives CDR1 SNHLY, CDR2 FYNNEI. V lost 4 bases and J lost 6, with 12 bases in between. Here the CDR3 reads CASSVGAVDEKLFF. The CDR3 DNA is TGTGCCAGCAGTGTAGGCGCCGTTGATGAAAAACTGTTTTTT.

V is TRBV2 and J is TRBJ1-2, with D possibly TRBD1 on 5 matching bases. This CDR3 is 13 amino acids long. Germline V gene sequence: CDR1 SNHLY, CDR2 FYNNEI. Trimming removed 7 bases at V and 8 bases at J, with 17 bases between. CDR3 DNA: TGTGCCAGCACTCGAACCCGGGACGAAGGCTACACCTTC. It translates to CASTRTRDEGYTF.

V usage is TRBV28 and J usage is TRBJ2-5, with 9 nucleotides matching TRBD2. This CDR3 contains 15 residues. The trim removed 2 bases at V and 9 bases at J, leaving 10 bases unmatched. Looked up from germline, CDR1 is MDHEN and CDR2 is SYDVKM. This chain's CDR3 is CASSLGSGGLGPQYF. CDR3 DNA: TGTGCCAGCAGTTTAGGTAGCGGGGGCCTGGGGCCCCAGTACTTC.

The V call is TRBV3-1 (or the pseudogene TRBV3-2), the J call TRBJ1-2, with 12 bases that match TRBD1. This CDR3 has 16 residues. Germline CDR1 reads LGHDT; CDR2 reads YNNKEL (reference sequence). The V segment lost 0 bases and the J segment 7 bases; nucleotides outside the gene matches: 6. The CDR3 here is CASSQDPGQGARGYTF. The CDR3, as DNA: TGTGCCAGCAGCCAAGATCCGGGACAGGGGGCGCGTGGCTACACCTTC.

As regards this clone: One junction end does not reproduce the germline sequence, and a read error may be involved. The chain couples TRBV28 to TRBJ1-2; TRBD1 might be the D (6 bases). Germline V gives CDR1 MDHEN, CDR2 SYDVKM. This CDR3 comprises 13 residues. The CDR3 here is CASSLEGENPQGF. Written as DNA, the CDR3 is TGTGCCAGCAGTTTGGAGGGGGAGAATCCCCAGGGCTTC.

The genes are TRBV19 and TRBJ1-1; weak D call: TRBD1 (5 bases). The CDR3 consists of 13 residues. From germline, CDR1 is LNHDA and CDR2 SQIVND (reference sequence). V was pared by 7 bases and J by 1 base, with 10 bases between. In DNA, the CDR3 is TGTGCCAGTAATTGGGGACGGAACACTGAAGCTTTCTTT. It translates to CASNWGRNTEAFF. Complete variable domain (other parts from reference TRBV19 and TRBJ1-1): DGGITQSPKYLFRKEGQNVTLSCEQNLNHDAMYWYRQDPGQGLRLIYYSQIVNDFQKGDIAEGYSVSREKKESFPLTVTSAQKNPTAFYLCASNWGRNTEAFFGQGTRLTVV.

The chain employs TRBV3-1 (or the pseudogene TRBV3-2) and TRBJ1-6; 7 bases are a match to TRBD1. The CDR3 extends over 16 amino acids. Trimming removed 4 bases from V and 9 bases from J; junction bases left unmatched: 12. CDR1 is LGHDT, CDR2 YNNKEL, per germline (reference sequence). The chain's CDR3 is CASSPLNRGSGSPLHF. The CDR3 nucleotides read TGTGCCAGCAGCCCTTTAAACAGGGGTTCGGGTTCACCCCTCCACTTT.

The J gene is TRBJ2-2, the V gene TRBV5-4; no reliable D call. The V end was cut by 0 bases, the J end by 4 bases, with 4 bases between. This CDR3 contains 13 residues. Looked up from germline, CDR1 is SGHNT and CDR2 is YYREEE (reference sequence). CDR3 protein: CASSLDPTGELFF. The CDR3 bases are TGTGCCAGCAGCTTGGATCCCACCGGGGAGCTGTTTTTT.

This chain uses TRBV30 with TRBJ2-7, with D possibly being TRBD2 (6 bases). The CDR3 consists of 15 residues. The germline V gene has CDR1 GTSNPN and CDR2 SVGIG (reference sequence). With 0 bases removed from V and 6 bases from J, the gap between germline ends came to 18 bases. The CDR3 region is CAWSVQTGEALEQYF. The CDR3 nucleotides are TGTGCCTGGAGTGTACAGACGGGGGAGGCGCTCGAGCAGTACTTC.

The chain carries TRBV11-2 and TRBJ2-1; D is unresolved. Germline V gene sequence: CDR1 SGHAT, CDR2 FQNNGV. This CDR3 region has 14 residues. V shed 3 bases and J shed 6 bases, with 12 bases lying between them. The CDR3 reads CASSFVGNPNEQFF. For the CDR3, the DNA is TGTGCCAGCAGCTTTGTTGGAAACCCCAATGAGCAGTTCTTC. Based on the CDR3 plus reference TRBV11-2 and TRBJ2-1, the full variable domain is EAGVAQSPRYKIIEKRQSVAFWCNPISGHATLYWYQQILGQGPKLLIQFQNNGVVDDSQLPKDRFSAERLKGVDSTLKIQPAKLEDSAVYLCASSFVGNPNEQFFGPGTRLTVL.

The chain carries TRBV27 and TRBJ1-2; 7 bases are shared with TRBD1. Germline V lookup: CDR1 MNHEY, CDR2 SMNVEV (reference sequence). The junction had 5 bases not matched to a gene; V was cut back by 6 bases and J by 4 bases. The CDR3 has 13 amino acids. The CDR3 region has the DNA TGTGCCAGCAGCCCGGGACAGAGCTATGGCTACACCTTC. This translates into CASSPGQSYGYTF.

J is TRBJ1-2 and V is TRBV19; TRBD1 is a possible D gene (5 bases). The length of the CDR3 is 15 residues. The V gene's germline CDR1 is LNHDA and CDR2 SQIVND (reference sequence). The V end lost 5 bases, the J end lost 1 base, and 14 bases lay between the germline ends. CDR3 sequence (DNA): TGTGCCAGTAGTCCCCGTCGGCAGGGTAACTATGGCTACACCTTC. It translates to CASSPRRQGNYGYTF.

The J gene is TRBJ2-1, the V gene TRBV7-3, with 8 bases aligning to TRBD2. J lost 4 bases, V lost 5 bases, and 7 bases had no gene match. CDR1 SGHTA and CDR2 FQGTGA come from the germline V gene. The CDR3 covers 15 residues. The CDR3 spells CASSPGTRPYNEQFF. CDR3 bases: TGTGCCAGCAGCCCCGGGACTAGACCTTACAATGAGCAGTTCTTC.

The chain has TRBV3-1 (or the pseudogene TRBV3-2) and TRBJ2-1, with 8 nucleotides matching TRBD2. The germline gives CDR1 LGHDT, CDR2 YNNKEL (reference sequence). The CDR3 consists of 14 residues. With 4 bases clipped from V and 6 bases from J, the junction kept 5 bases outside the gene matches. Written as DNA, the CDR3 is TGTGCCAGCAGCCTAACCGGGACTAGCAATGAGCAGTTCTTC. As protein: CASSLTGTSNEQFF.

This chain uses TRBV7-2 with TRBJ2-7; tentatively, D is TRBD2 (5 bases). Germline CDR1 is SGHTA and CDR2 is FQGNSA. V lost 1 base to trimming and J lost 8 bases, with 9 bases between them. The CDR3 has 12 amino acids. This CDR3 is CASSLVTGKQYF. The CDR3 nucleotides are TGTGCCAGCAGCTTAGTTACGGGGAAGCAGTACTTC.

This chain links TRBV7-8 with TRBJ1-5, with a tentative D call TRBD1 (6 bases). This CDR3 is built from 15 residues. The ends were cut back, 2 bases at V and 4 bases at J, with 12 bases in the middle. Germline CDR1 and CDR2: SGHVS and FQNEAQ. CDR3 DNA: TGTGCCAGCAGCTTATGGGGGGCAGGGAATCAGCCCCAGCATTTT. Protein sequence: CASSLWGAGNQPQHF.

This clone was recorded a few times. V gene TRBV5-1 combines with J gene TRBJ1-5, with 7 bases matching TRBD1. J gave up 5 bases and V 4 bases, and 6 bases lay outside the gene matches. CDR1 and CDR2 (germline): SGHRS, YFSETQ. This CDR3 is 14 amino acids long. The CDR3 DNA sequence: TGCGCCAGCAGCCCCGGACAGGTGGATCAGCCCCAGCATTTT. Translating it yields CASSPGQVDQPQHF. Drawing the rest from reference TRBV5-1 and TRBJ1-5, the complete variable domain is KAGVTQTPRYLIKTRGQQVTLSCSPISGHRSVSWYQQTPGQGLQFLFEYFSETQRNKGNFPGRFSGRQFSNSRSEMNVSTLELGDSALYLCASSPGQVDQPQHFGDGTRLSIL.

CDR3 protein: CASSLEAGGYQPQHF. Here the CDR3 DNA reads TGTGCCAGCAGTTTGGAGGCTGGGGGGTACCAGCCCCAGCATTTT. The rearrangement uses TRBV28 and TRBJ1-5, with D perhaps matching TRBD1 (5 bases). CDR1 is MDHEN and CDR2 is SYDVKM in the germline V gene. This CDR3 region has 15 residues. Trimming left V 3 bases short and J 7 bases short, with 16 bases between.

V usage is TRBV2 and J usage is TRBJ2-1, with D possibly being TRBD1 or TRBD2 (5 bases each). Per the germline V gene, CDR1 is SNHLY and CDR2 is FYNNEI. CDR3 length equals 17 residues. Trimming removed 2 bases from V and 0 bases from J, with 14 bases in between. The CDR3 nucleotides read TGTGCCAGCAGTGAATGGCTGGCAGGGAGCTCCTACAATGAGCAGTTCTTC. Translating it yields CASSEWLAGSSYNEQFF. Full variable domain (outside the CDR3, taken from reference TRBV2 and TRBJ2-1): EPEVTQTPSHQVTQMGQEVILRCVPISNHLYFYWYRQILGQKVEFLVSFYNNEISEKSEIFDDQFSVERPDGSNFTLKIRSTKLEDSAMYFCASSEWLAGSSYNEQFFGPGTRLTVL.